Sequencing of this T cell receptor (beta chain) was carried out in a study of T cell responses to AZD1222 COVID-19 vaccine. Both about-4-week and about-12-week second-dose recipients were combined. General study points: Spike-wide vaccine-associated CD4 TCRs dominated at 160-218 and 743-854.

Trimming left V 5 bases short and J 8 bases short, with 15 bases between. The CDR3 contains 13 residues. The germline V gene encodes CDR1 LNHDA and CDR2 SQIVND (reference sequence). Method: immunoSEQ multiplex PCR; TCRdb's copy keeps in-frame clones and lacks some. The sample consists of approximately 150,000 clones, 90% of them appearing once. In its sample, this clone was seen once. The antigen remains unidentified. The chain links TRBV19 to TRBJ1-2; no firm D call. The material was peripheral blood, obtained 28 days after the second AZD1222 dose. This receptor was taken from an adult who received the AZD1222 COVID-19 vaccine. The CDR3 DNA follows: TGTGCCAGTAGTGTAATGCGGCAGGACGGCTACACCTTC. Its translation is CASSVMRQDGYTF.